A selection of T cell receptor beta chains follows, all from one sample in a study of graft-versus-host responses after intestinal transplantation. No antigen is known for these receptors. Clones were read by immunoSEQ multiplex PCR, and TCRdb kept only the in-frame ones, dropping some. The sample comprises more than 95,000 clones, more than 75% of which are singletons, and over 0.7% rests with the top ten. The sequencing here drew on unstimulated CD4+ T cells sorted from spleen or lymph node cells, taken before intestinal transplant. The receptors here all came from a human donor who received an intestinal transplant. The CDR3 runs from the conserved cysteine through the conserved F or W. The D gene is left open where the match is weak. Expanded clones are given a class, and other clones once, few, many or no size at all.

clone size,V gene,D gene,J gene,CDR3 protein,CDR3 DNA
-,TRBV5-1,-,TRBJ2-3,CASSLRGGTDTQYF,TGCGCCAGCAGCTTGAGGGGTGGCACAGATACGCAGTATTTT
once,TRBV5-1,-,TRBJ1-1,CASSPRDRKNFENTEAFF,TGCGCCAGCAGTCCCCGGGACCGAAAAAATTTTGAGAACACTGAAGCTTTCTTT
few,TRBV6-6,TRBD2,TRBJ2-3,CASNLAGGNTDTQYF,TGTGCCAGCAACCTAGCGGGAGGGAACACAGATACGCAGTATTTT
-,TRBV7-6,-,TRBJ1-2,CASSLATGGYGYTF,TGTGCCAGCAGCTTAGCGACGGGGGGTTATGGCTACACCTTC
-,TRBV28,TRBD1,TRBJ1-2,CASRDRGQGSDGYTF,TGTGCCAGCAGGGACAGGGGACAGGGTAGTGACGGCTACACCTTC
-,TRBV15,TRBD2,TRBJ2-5,CATSRGTTSGQETQYF,TGTGCCACCAGCAGGGGTACGACTAGCGGACAAGAGACCCAGTACTTC
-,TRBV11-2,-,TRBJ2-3,CASSLDMVNTQYF,TGTGCCAGCAGCTTAGATATGGTGAATACGCAGTATTTT
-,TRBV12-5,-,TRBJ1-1,CASGNRGVRGLGYAPNTEAFF,TGTGCTAGTGGCAACCGGGGGGTCAGGGGACTTGGGTACGCCCCGAACACTGAAGCTTTCTTT
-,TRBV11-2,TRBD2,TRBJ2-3,CASSLIAGGGTDTQYF,TGTGCCAGCAGCCTTATAGCGGGAGGGGGCACAGATACGCAGTATTTT
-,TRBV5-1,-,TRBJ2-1,CASSLGVGEQFF,TGCGCCAGCAGCTTGGGGGTGGGTGAGCAGTTCTTC
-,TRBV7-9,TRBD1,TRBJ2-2,CASSPRLTGTGELFF,TGTGCCAGCAGCCCCCGTTTGACAGGGACCGGGGAGCTGTTTTTT
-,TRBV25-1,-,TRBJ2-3,CASSASTETPSTQYF,TGTGCCAGCAGTGCTTCGACTGAAACTCCGAGTACGCAGTATTTT
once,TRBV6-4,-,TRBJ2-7,CASSDFRASLYEQYF,TGTGCCAGCAGTGATTTCCGGGCCTCCCTCTACGAGCAGTACTTC
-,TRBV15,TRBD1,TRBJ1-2,CATSRGGVDRGQGYTF,TGTGCCACCAGCAGGGGCGGGGTGGACAGGGGGCAAGGCTACACCTTC
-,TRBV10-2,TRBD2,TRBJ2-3,CASTGGASTDTQYF,TGCGCCAGCACCGGGGGGGCTAGCACAGATACGCAGTATTTT
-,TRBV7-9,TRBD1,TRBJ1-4,CASSLAGTGAEKLFF,TGTGCCAGCAGCTTAGCGGGGACAGGGGCTGAAAAACTGTTTTTT
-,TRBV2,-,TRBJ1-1,CASSVQGRNEAFF,TGTGCCAGCAGTGTTCAGGGGCGAAATGAAGCTTTCTTT
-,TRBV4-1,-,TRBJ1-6,CASSPPFNLKVRALHF,TGCGCCAGCAGCCCACCATTCAACCTTAAAGTTCGGGCCCTCCACTTT
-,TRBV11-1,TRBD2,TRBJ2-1,CASSLNSGGYNEQFF,TGTGCCAGCAGCTTAAACAGCGGGGGGTACAATGAGCAGTTCTTC
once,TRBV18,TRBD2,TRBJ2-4,CASSPPGTSGLAKNIQYF,TGTGCCAGCTCACCCCCAGGGACTAGCGGACTAGCCAAAAACATTCAGTACTTC
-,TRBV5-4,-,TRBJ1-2,CASSYRTDFYGYTF,TGTGCCAGTTCCTACAGGACTGACTTCTATGGCTACACCTTC
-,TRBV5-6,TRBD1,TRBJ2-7,CASSFGTGAYEQYF,TGTGCCAGCAGCTTTGGGACAGGGGCCTACGAGCAGTACTTC
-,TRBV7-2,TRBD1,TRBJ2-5,CASTSRTGQETQYF,TGTGCCAGCACCTCCAGGACAGGACAAGAGACCCAGTACTTC
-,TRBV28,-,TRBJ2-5,CASSLLKLGRHQETQYF,TGTGCCAGCAGTTTATTAAAGCTAGGGAGGCACCAAGAGACCCAGTACTTC
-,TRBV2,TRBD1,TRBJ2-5,CASRRRDRGQETQYF,TGTGCCAGCAGGCGACGGGACAGGGGCCAAGAGACCCAGTACTTC
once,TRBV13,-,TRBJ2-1,CASSLVGVGVSYNEQFF,TGTGCCAGCAGCTTAGTCGGGGTGGGCGTCTCCTACAATGAGCAGTTCTTC
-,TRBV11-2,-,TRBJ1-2,CASSLGKAGPLGYGYTF,TGTGCCAGCAGCTTAGGAAAGGCAGGGCCGCTAGGCTATGGCTACACCTTC
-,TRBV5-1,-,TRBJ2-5,CASSLREAGTQYF,TGCGCCAGCAGCTTGAGGGAAGCCGGGACCCAGTACTTC
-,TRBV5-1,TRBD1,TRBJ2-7,CASSVTGTGTYEQYF,TGCGCCAGCAGCGTAACCGGGACAGGAACCTACGAGCAGTACTTC
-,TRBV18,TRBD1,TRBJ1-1,CASSTPGQGRNTEAFF,TGTGCCAGCTCAACGCCGGGACAGGGTCGGAACACTGAAGCTTTCTTT
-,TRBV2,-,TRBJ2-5,CASSWDREETQYF,TGTGCCAGCAGTTGGGACCGAGAAGAGACCCAGTACTTC
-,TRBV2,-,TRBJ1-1,CASLQTNTEAFF,TGTGCCAGCCTACAGACGAACACTGAAGCTTTCTTT
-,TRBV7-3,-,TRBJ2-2,CASSLTSGNTGELFF,TGTGCCAGCAGCTTAACTAGCGGGAACACCGGGGAGCTGTTTTTT
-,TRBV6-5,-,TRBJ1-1,CASSPQGAEAFF,TGTGCCAGCAGTCCACAGGGAGCTGAAGCTTTCTTT
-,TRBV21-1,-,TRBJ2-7,CASSKGEGQIYEQYF,TGTGCCAGCAGCAAAGGGGAGGGACAGATCTACGAGCAGTACTTC
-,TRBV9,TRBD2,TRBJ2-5,CASSAGLAGGFQETQYF,TGTGCCAGCAGCGCGGGACTAGCGGGAGGTTTTCAAGAGACCCAGTACTTC
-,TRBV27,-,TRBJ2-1,CASSFYFDNEQFF,TGTGCCAGCAGTTTCTATTTTGACAATGAGCAGTTCTTC
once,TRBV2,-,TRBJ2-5,CASSEAGEQYF,TGTGCCAGCAGTGAAGCGGGAGAGCAGTACTTC
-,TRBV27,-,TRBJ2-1,CASRNYRRNTYNEQFF,TGTGCCAGCAGAAATTACAGACGGAACACATACAATGAGCAGTTCTTC
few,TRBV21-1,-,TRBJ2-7,CASSKVGRASGSGGNNSYEQYF,TGTGCCAGCAGCAAAGTGGGACGTGCAAGCGGGAGTGGGGGGAACAACTCCTACGAGCAGTACTTC
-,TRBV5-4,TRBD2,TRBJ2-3,CASSFALAGTDTQYF,TGTGCCAGCAGCTTTGCACTAGCGGGAACAGATACGCAGTATTTT
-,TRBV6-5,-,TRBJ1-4,CASSLGGGWEKLFF,TGTGCCAGCAGTTTGGGGGGGGGCTGGGAAAAACTGTTTTTT
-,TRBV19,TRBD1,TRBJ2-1,CASSILQGSNEQFF,TGTGCCAGTAGTATATTACAGGGGAGCAATGAGCAGTTCTTC
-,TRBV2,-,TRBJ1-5,CASRAGLSNQPQHF,TGTGCCAGCAGAGCAGGGTTAAGCAATCAGCCCCAGCATTTT
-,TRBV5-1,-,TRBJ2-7,CASSLARAREQYF,TGCGCCAGCAGCTTGGCCAGGGCGAGGGAGCAGTACTTC
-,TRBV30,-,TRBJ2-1,CAWSEGESSYNEQFF,TGTGCCTGGAGTGAGGGAGAGAGCTCCTACAATGAGCAGTTCTTC
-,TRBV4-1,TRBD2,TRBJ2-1,CASSQALLAGQYNEQFF,TGCGCCAGCAGCCAAGCTTTACTAGCGGGACAGTACAATGAGCAGTTCTTC
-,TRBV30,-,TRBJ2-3,CAWTPPPIPAQYF,TGTGCCTGGACCCCTCCTCCGATCCCCGCGCAGTATTTT
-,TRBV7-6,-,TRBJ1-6,CASSSGTNSPLHF,TGTGCCAGCAGCTCGGGGACCAATTCACCCCTCCACTTT
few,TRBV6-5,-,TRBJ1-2,CASSYSFRGPNYGYTF,TGTGCCAGCAGTTACTCGTTCCGGGGGCCTAACTATGGCTACACCTTC
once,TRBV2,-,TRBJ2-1,CASGSYNEQFF,TGTGCCAGCGGCTCCTACAATGAGCAGTTCTTC
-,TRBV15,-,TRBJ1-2,CATSRGGSDGYTF,TGTGCCACCAGCAGAGGTGGCTCGGATGGCTACACCTTC
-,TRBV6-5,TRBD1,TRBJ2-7,CASSAGQGFPYEQYF,TGTGCCAGCAGTGCGGGACAGGGGTTTCCCTACGAGCAGTACTTC
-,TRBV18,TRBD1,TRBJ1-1,CASSPDRVAEAFF,TGTGCCAGCTCACCAGACAGGGTCGCTGAAGCTTTCTTT